Given below is one T cell receptor beta chain in context. These data originate in a study of identical twins. TCRdb independently ran MiXCR on the 5' RACE reads; one entry per CDR3 protein. The sample includes hundreds of thousands of distinct CDR3 sequences, around a sixth of them seen just once. Between the trimmed V and J ends, which lost 4 bases and 5 bases, there was a span of 7 bases. Germline values: CDR1 SGHRS, CDR2 YFSETQ. The CDR3 loop spans 12 amino acids. These data were also reused for a study on T cells expressing NK-cell markers.

The chain couples TRBV5-1 to TRBJ2-1; D gene ambiguous. The sequenced material came from PBMCs. This receptor was taken from a woman under 30 in good health. CDR3 residues: CASSPQNNEQFF. The CDR3 DNA is TGCGCCAGCAGCCCTCAAAACAATGAGCAGTTCTTC.